The table lists the clone carrying this T cell receptor (beta chain) with a few counts. As yet, its antigen is unknown. Compared with germline, one end of the junction differs, possibly owing to a read error. MiXCR was run by TCRdb on the RT-PCR reads, yielding one entry per CDR3 protein. The sample contains roughly 460,000 distinct CDR3 sequences, 9.5% to 12% of which appear only once. This sample stems from a study of response to subunit inactivated influenza vaccine. Study observations and caveats: Seasonal influenza vaccination, on each occasion, was suggested by the authors to recruit few new T cells.

The CDR3 runs 13 residues. Germline lookup yields CDR1 SSHAT and CDR2 FNYEAQ (reference sequence). The chain joins TRBV7-7 to TRBJ2-3; D gene uncertain. The source material was PBMCs from blood, sampled roughly 47 days after vaccination. The source of this sequence is a man aged 50 to 60 who received an inactivated influenza vaccine. The DNA of the CDR3 is TGTGCTAGCAGCGCCCTCCGCACAGATACGCAGTATTTT. This encodes CASSALRTDTQYF.